This T cell receptor (beta chain) was sequenced for a study of identical twins. General study points: Monozygotic twin pairs showed more out-of-frame TCR alpha sharing than models estimated. Beta out-of-frame twin sharing showed a weaker excess. Instead of following the same donors, the conclusions were based on cross-sectional statistical analysis.

Of note for this clonotype: Antigen unknown.

Unique molecular identifiers were in the cDNA, with template-switch universal primer binding. Each CDR3 protein is one row after TCRdb ran MiXCR on the 5' RACE reads. Among around 960,000 distinct CDR3 sequences listed, more than 9% were seen once. J gave up 4 bases and V 3 bases, and 2 bases lay outside the gene matches. CDR1 and CDR2 from the germline V gene are LNHDA and SQIVND (reference sequence). The CDR3 contains 14 residues. These data also featured in a second study, about yellow fever vaccine responses in identical twins.

This chain uses TRBV19 with TRBJ2-2; 7 bases line up with TRBD1. Sequencing was carried out using PBMCs. The receptor's source is a woman between 18 and 29 years old in good health. CDR3 protein: CASSIGTATGELFF. The DNA of the CDR3 is TGTGCCAGTAGTATTGGGACAGCCACCGGGGAGCTGTTTTTT.